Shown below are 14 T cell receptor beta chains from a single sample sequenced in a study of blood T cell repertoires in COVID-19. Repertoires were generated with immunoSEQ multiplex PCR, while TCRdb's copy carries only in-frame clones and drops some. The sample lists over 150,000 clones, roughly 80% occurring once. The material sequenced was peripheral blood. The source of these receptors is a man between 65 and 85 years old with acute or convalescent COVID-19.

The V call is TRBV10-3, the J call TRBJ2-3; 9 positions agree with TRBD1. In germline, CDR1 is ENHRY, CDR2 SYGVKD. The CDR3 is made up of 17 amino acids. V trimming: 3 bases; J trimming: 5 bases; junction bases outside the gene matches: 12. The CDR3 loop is CAISDPPGQGGLDTQYF. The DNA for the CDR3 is TGTGCCATCAGTGACCCCCCGGGACAGGGAGGATTAGATACGCAGTATTTT.

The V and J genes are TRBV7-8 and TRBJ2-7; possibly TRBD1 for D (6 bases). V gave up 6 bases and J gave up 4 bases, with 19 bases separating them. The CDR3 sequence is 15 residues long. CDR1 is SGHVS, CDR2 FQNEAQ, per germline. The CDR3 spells CASRSTGTGWYEQYF. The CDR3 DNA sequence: TGTGCCAGCAGGTCGACAGGTACCGGGTGGTACGAGCAGTACTTC.

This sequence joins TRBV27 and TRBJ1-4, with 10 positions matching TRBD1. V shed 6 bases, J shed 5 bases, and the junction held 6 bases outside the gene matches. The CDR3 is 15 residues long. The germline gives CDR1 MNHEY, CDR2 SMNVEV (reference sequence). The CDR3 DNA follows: TGTGCCAGCAGAGGAGCGACAGGGGGCAATGAAAAACTGTTTTTT. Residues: CASRGATGGNEKLFF. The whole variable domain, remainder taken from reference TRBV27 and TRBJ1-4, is EAQVTQNPRYLITVTGKKLTVTCSQNMNHEYMSWYRQDPGLGLRQIYYSMNVEVTDKGDVPEGYKVSRKEKRNFPLILESPSPNQTSLYFCASRGATGGNEKLFFGSGTQLSVL.

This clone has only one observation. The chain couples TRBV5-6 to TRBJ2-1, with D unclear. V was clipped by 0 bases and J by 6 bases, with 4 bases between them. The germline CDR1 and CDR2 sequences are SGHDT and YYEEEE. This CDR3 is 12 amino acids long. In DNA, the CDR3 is TGTGCCAGCAGCTTGGAGCGCAATGAGCAGTTCTTC. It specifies CASSLERNEQFF.

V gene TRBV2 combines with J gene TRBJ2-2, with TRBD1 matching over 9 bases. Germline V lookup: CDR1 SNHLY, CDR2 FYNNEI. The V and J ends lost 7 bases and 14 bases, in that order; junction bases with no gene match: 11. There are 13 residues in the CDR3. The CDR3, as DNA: TGTGCCAGCACGACCCTAGTGGGACAGGGACTGTTTTTT. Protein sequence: CASTTLVGQGLFF. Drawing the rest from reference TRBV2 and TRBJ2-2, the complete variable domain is EPEVTQTPSHQVTQMGQEVILRCVPISNHLYFYWYRQILGQKVEFLVSFYNNEISEKSEIFDDQFSVERPDGSNFTLKIRSTKLEDSAMYFCASTTLVGQGLFFGEGSRLTVL.

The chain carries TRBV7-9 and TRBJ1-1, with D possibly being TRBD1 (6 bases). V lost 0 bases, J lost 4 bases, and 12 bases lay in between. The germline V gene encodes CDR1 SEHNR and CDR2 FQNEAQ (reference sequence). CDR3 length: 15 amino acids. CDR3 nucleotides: TGTGCCAGCAGCTTAGCTGGGGGCGCTTCCACTGAAGCTTTCTTT. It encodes CASSLAGGASTEAFF.

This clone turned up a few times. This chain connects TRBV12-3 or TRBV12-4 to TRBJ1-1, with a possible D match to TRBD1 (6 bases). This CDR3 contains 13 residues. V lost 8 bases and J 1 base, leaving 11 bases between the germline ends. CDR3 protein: CASRGQQNTEAFF. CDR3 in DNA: TGTGCCAGCCGCGGACAGCAGAACACTGAAGCTTTCTTT.

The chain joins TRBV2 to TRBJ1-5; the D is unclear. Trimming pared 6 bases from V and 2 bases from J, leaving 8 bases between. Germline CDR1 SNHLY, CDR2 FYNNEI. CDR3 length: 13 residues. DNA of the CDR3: TGTGCCAGCAGGTCCTTTGGCAATCAGCCCCAGCATTTT. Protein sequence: CASRSFGNQPQHF.

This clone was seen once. The CDR3 sequence: CASSQTQGKGTQYF. The CDR3 coding sequence is TGTGCCAGTAGCCAAACTCAGGGGAAGGGTACGCAGTATTTT. This rearrangement joins TRBV19 to TRBJ2-3, with D possibly TRBD1 on 6 matching bases. The CDR3 loop spans 14 amino acids. Germline assignment: CDR1 LNHDA and CDR2 SQIVND (reference sequence). V dropped 6 bases and J dropped 8 bases, with 18 bases sitting between them.

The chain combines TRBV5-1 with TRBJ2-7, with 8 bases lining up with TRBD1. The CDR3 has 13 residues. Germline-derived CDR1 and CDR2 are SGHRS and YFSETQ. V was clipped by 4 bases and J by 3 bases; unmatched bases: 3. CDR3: CASSRTGNYEQYF. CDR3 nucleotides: TGCGCCAGCAGCCGGACAGGGAACTACGAGCAGTACTTC.

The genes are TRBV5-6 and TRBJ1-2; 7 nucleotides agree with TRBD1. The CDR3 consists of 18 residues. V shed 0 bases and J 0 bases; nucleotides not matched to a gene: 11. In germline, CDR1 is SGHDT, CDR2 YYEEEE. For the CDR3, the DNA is TGTGCCAGCAGCTTGGATCGACAGGGCGTCCCGACTAACTATGGCTACACCTTC. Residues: CASSLDRQGVPTNYGYTF.

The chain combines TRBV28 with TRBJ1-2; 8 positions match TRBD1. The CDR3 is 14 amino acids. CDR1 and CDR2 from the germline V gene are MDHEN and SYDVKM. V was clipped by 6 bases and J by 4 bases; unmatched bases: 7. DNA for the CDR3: TGTGCCAGCAGCCCGGGACAGGTGGGCTATGGCTACACCTTC. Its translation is CASSPGQVGYGYTF.

Here the CDR3 reads CAIKRDSATYEQYF. The CDR3 DNA is TGTGCCATCAAGAGGGACAGCGCGACCTACGAGCAGTACTTC. The rearrangement uses TRBV10-3 and TRBJ2-7; 7 bases map to TRBD1. Germline-derived CDR1 and CDR2 are ENHRY and SYGVKD. Trimming cost V 7 bases and J 2 bases; bases outside gene matches: 8. The CDR3 totals 14 residues.

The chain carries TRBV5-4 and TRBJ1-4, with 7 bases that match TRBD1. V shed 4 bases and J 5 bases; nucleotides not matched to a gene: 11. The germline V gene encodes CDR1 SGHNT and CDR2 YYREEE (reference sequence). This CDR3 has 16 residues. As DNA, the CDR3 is TGTGCCAGCAGCGGGGGACAGCGAAGTGGGAATGAAAAACTGTTTTTT. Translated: CASSGGQRSGNEKLFF.